These 21 T cell receptor beta chains originate from one sample sequenced in a study of blood T cell repertoires in COVID-19. The data were produced by immunoSEQ multiplex PCR, yet TCRdb's version contains in-frame clones alone and is incomplete. The sample contains approximately 120,000 clones, more than 65% of which appear only once. The source material was peripheral blood. These receptors originate from a woman of 80 years or more with active or convalescent COVID-19.

The rearrangement uses TRBV9 and TRBJ2-6, with 8 bases aligning to TRBD1. The CDR3 covers 16 residues. Germline loops: CDR1 SGDLS, CDR2 YYNGEE. V lost 3 bases and J lost 0; bases outside the gene matches: 2. CDR3 loop: CASSAGQGSGANVLTF. The CDR3 DNA follows: TGTGCCAGCAGCGCTGGACAGGGCTCTGGGGCCAACGTCCTGACTTTC. Full variable domain (outside the CDR3, taken from reference TRBV9 and TRBJ2-6): DSGVTQTPKHLITATGQRVTLRCSPRSGDLSVYWYQQSLDQGLQFLIQYYNGEERAKGNILERFSAQQFPDLHSELNLSSLELGDSALYFCASSAGQGSGANVLTFGAGSRLTVL.

The genes are TRBV5-6 and TRBJ2-7; possible D gene TRBD2, 6 bases. Germline V lookup: CDR1 SGHDT, CDR2 YYEEEE. Deletions cut 5 bases from V and 4 bases from J, with 19 bases between. CDR3 length equals 15 residues. Here the CDR3 DNA reads TGTGCCAGCAGTTCGGCGGGGATGGGCTGGTACGAGCAGTACTTC. It yields the protein CASSSAGMGWYEQYF.

V is TRBV9 and J is TRBJ1-6; 10 positions agree with TRBD1. The trim removed 4 bases at V and 11 bases at J, leaving 6 bases unmatched. Per germline, CDR1 SGDLS and CDR2 YYNGEE. CDR3 length: 14 residues. Here the CDR3 DNA reads TGTGCCAGCAGCCAGGGGACAGGGGCGCCACCCCTCCACTTT. This gives the protein CASSQGTGAPPLHF.

The chain recombines TRBV12-3 or TRBV12-4 with TRBJ1-2; the D is unclear. Trimming stripped 6 bases from V and 8 bases from J, with 13 bases between. The length of the CDR3 is 12 residues. CDR3 loop: CASSYRPAGYTF. The CDR3 bases are TGTGCCAGCAGCTACCGTCCAGCGGGCTACACCTTC.

The chain links TRBV7-8 to TRBJ1-2; 9 bases fit TRBD1. This CDR3 has 13 amino acids. CDR1 is SGHVS, CDR2 FQNEAQ, per germline. V lost 5 bases and J lost 7; bases outside the gene matches: 5. The CDR3 here is CASSNRDRAGYTF. DNA of the CDR3: TGTGCCAGCAGCAACCGGGACAGGGCTGGCTACACCTTC.

This chain connects TRBV29-1 to TRBJ2-7; TRBD2 agrees at 11 bases. Germline values: CDR1 SQVTM, CDR2 ANQGSEA. The CDR3 is 14 residues long. V dropped 4 bases and J dropped 4; count of bases not matched to a gene: 6. The CDR3 is CSVGLAGMWYEQYF. As DNA, the CDR3 is TGCAGCGTTGGACTAGCGGGAATGTGGTACGAGCAGTACTTC.

The chain employs TRBV7-2 and TRBJ2-3; D call uncertain. Germline loops: CDR1 SGHTA, CDR2 FQGNSA. The V end lost 5 bases, the J end lost 5 bases, and 14 bases lay between the germline ends. CDR3 length: 14 amino acids. In DNA, the CDR3 is TGTGCCAGCAGCCCCAACCGGGTGAGAGATACGCAGTATTTT. Translating it yields CASSPNRVRDTQYF.

The chain has TRBV19 and TRBJ1-5; the D gene is possibly TRBD1 (5 bases). CDR3 size: 15 residues. Trimming took off 7 bases at V and 1 base at J, with 14 bases between the two ends. Germline assignment: CDR1 LNHDA and CDR2 SQIVND (reference sequence). The CDR3 sequence is CASNWGGGSNQPQHF. As DNA, the CDR3 is TGTGCCAGTAATTGGGGCGGGGGGAGCAATCAGCCCCAGCATTTT.

This chain uses TRBV6-5 with TRBJ2-3; D gene unclear. Trimming left V 2 bases short and J 4 bases short, with 10 bases between. Germline V gene data show CDR1 as MNHEY and CDR2 as SVGAGI. This CDR3 contains 14 residues. In DNA, the CDR3 is TGTGCCAGCAGTTACAACAGTCACGCAGATACGCAGTATTTT. Amino acid sequence: CASSYNSHADTQYF.

In this sample, this clone turned up once. The chain carries TRBV4-2 and TRBJ1-2; maybe TRBD1 (5 bases). In germline, CDR1 is LGHNA, CDR2 YNFKEQ. V gave up 0 bases and J gave up 7 bases, with 15 bases separating them. CDR3 length equals 15 residues. The CDR3 DNA follows: TGTGCCAGCAGCCAAGATTTCGTGGGGAGGGGTGGCTACACCTTC. This gives the protein CASSQDFVGRGGYTF.

This chain uses TRBV5-1 with TRBJ2-1; TRBD2 agrees at 9 bases. CDR1 and CDR2 (germline): SGHRS, YFSETQ. The J segment lost 7 bases and the V segment lost 5 bases, leaving 7 bases of the junction unmatched. There are 14 residues in the CDR3. The CDR3 is CASRLAGAANEQFF. CDR3 in DNA: TGCGCCAGCAGGTTAGCGGGAGCGGCGAATGAGCAGTTCTTC.

J is TRBJ1-5 and V is TRBV20-1, with D possibly being TRBD1 (6 bases). Germline assignment: CDR1 DFQATT and CDR2 SNEGSKA (reference sequence). V gave up 6 bases and J gave up 3 bases, with 21 bases separating them. The CDR3 totals 16 residues. This CDR3 is CSASLAGVAINQPQHF. The DNA of the CDR3 is TGCAGTGCCAGTCTGGCAGGGGTTGCGATCAATCAGCCCCAGCATTTT.

This chain uses TRBV14 with TRBJ1-5; D remains unclear. The CDR3 sequence is 16 residues long. With 6 bases removed from V and 0 bases from J, the gap between germline ends came to 15 bases. Per germline, CDR1 SGHDN and CDR2 FVKESK. CDR3 loop: CASREKTGFSNQPQHF. Here the CDR3 DNA reads TGTGCCAGCAGGGAAAAGACGGGTTTTAGCAATCAGCCCCAGCATTTT.

The rearrangement joins TRBV6-1 to TRBJ1-1; D remains unclear. V was shortened by 0 bases and J by 4 bases, with 9 bases between the two germline ends. The CDR3 extends over 14 amino acids. Per the germline V gene, CDR1 is MNHNS and CDR2 is SASEGT. The CDR3 coding sequence is TGTGCCAGCAGTGAAGCTCCGGCTAGCACTGAAGCTTTCTTT. This gives the protein CASSEAPASTEAFF.

The V gene is TRBV4-2, the J gene TRBJ1-5; 11 bases are a match to TRBD1. J was trimmed by 7 bases and V by 4 bases; bases with no gene match: 6. The length of the CDR3 is 15 residues. The germline V gene has CDR1 LGHNA and CDR2 YNFKEQ. In DNA, the CDR3 is TGTGCCAGCAGCCTCTCGGACAGGGGGCAACAGCCCCAGCATTTT. This sequence encodes CASSLSDRGQQPQHF.

The chain uses TRBV19 and TRBJ2-1; the match to TRBD2 covers 8 bases. V shed 1 base and J 6 bases; nucleotides not matched to a gene: 2. Germline lookup yields CDR1 LNHDA and CDR2 SQIVND (reference sequence). The CDR3 extends over 14 amino acids. The CDR3 reads CASSIAGTSNEQFF. In nucleotides, the CDR3 is TGTGCCAGTAGTATAGCAGGGACTAGCAATGAGCAGTTCTTC.

V gene TRBV2 combines with J gene TRBJ2-1; 9 bases fit TRBD2. V was pared by 4 bases and J by 8 bases, with 12 bases of the junction left unmatched. CDR1 and CDR2 from the germline V gene are SNHLY and FYNNEI. The CDR3 covers 16 residues. The CDR3 region is CASSGASGAPPHEQFF. CDR3 coding DNA: TGTGCCAGCAGTGGAGCTAGCGGGGCACCTCCACATGAGCAGTTCTTC.

The chain has TRBV3-1 (or the pseudogene TRBV3-2) and TRBJ1-4; D unclear. Germline values: CDR1 LGHDT, CDR2 YNNKEL (reference sequence). Trimming removed 4 bases from V and 5 bases from J, with 14 bases in between. The CDR3 is 15 residues long. The CDR3 DNA reads as TGTGCCAGCAGCCCAACAAACGCACAGAATGAAAAACTGTTTTTT. Translation gives CASSPTNAQNEKLFF.

This clone was seen a few times. CDR3 in amino acids: CASSQEGASGRYEQYF. The CDR3 region has the DNA TGTGCCAGCAGCCAAGAGGGAGCCAGCGGGCGGTACGAGCAGTACTTC. The chain has TRBV3-1 (or the pseudogene TRBV3-2) and TRBJ2-7; D possibly corresponds to TRBD2 (6 bases). This CDR3 is 16 amino acids long. The germline V gene has CDR1 LGHDT and CDR2 YNNKEL (reference sequence). With 0 bases removed from V and 4 bases from J, the gap between germline ends came to 16 bases.

The chain links TRBV19 to TRBJ1-5; D unresolved. The CDR3 spans 13 residues. V lost 4 bases and J lost 4, with 8 bases in between. Germline lookup yields CDR1 LNHDA and CDR2 SQIVND (reference sequence). CDR3 in DNA: TGTGCCAGTAGTAGTCAGATTAATCAGCCCCAGCATTTT. Its translation is CASSSQINQPQHF. Full variable domain (rest looked up from reference TRBV19 and TRBJ1-5): DGGITQSPKYLFRKEGQNVTLSCEQNLNHDAMYWYRQDPGQGLRLIYYSQIVNDFQKGDIAEGYSVSREKKESFPLTVTSAQKNPTAFYLCASSSQINQPQHFGDGTRLSIL.

Written as DNA, the CDR3 is TGTGCCAGCAGCCAAGGTCAGGTAAACTATGGCTACACCTTC. Encoded protein: CASSQGQVNYGYTF. V and J are TRBV3-1 (or the pseudogene TRBV3-2) and TRBJ1-2; D unclear. Germline loops: CDR1 LGHDT, CDR2 YNNKEL (reference sequence). This CDR3 region has 14 residues. The ends were cut back, 1 base at V and 2 bases at J, with 8 bases in the middle.